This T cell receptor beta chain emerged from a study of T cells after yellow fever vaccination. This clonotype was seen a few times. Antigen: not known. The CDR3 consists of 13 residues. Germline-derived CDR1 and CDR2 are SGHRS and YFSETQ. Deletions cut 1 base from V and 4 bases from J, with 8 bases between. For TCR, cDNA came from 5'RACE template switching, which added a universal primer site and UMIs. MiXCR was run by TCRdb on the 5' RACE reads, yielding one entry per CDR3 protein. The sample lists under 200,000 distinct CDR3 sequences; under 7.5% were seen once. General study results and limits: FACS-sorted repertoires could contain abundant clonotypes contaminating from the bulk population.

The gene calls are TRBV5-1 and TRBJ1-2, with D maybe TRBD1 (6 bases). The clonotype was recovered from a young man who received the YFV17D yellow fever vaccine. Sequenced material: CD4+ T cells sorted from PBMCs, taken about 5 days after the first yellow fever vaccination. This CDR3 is CASSLTGSYGYTF. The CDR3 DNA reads TGCGCCAGCAGCTTGACAGGGTCCTATGGCTACACCTTC.